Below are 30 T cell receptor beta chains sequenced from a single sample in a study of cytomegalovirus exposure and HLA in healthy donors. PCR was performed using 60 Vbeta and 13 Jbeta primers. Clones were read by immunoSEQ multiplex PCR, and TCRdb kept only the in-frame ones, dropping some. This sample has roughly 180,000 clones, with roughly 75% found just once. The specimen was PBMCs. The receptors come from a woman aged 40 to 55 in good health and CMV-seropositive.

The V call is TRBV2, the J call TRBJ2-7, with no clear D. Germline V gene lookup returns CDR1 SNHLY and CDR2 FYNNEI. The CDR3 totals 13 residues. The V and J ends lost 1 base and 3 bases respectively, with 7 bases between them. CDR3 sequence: CASSEDSYYEQYF. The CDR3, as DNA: TGTGCCAGCAGTGAAGACAGTTACTACGAGCAGTACTTC.

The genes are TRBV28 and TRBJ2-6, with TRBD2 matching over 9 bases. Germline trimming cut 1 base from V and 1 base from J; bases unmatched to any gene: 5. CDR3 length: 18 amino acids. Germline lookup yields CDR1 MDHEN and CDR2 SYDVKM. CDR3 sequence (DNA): TGTGCCAGCAGTTTATCGGCGGGAGGGCCGTCTGGGGCCAACGTCCTGACTTTC. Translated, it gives CASSLSAGGPSGANVLTF.

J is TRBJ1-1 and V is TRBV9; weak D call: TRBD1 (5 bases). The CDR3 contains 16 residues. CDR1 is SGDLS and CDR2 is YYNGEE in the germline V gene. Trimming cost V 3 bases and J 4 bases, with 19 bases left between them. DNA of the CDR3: TGTGCCAGCAGCGCCGGCCTCATAGCGGGGGGCACTGAAGCTTTCTTT. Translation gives CASSAGLIAGGTEAFF.

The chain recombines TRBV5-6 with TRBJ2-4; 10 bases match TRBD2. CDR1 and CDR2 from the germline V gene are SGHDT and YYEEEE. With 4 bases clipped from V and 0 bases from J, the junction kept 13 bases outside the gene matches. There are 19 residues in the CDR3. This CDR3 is CASSHQLAGKPLAKNIQYF. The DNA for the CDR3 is TGTGCCAGCAGCCATCAACTAGCGGGAAAGCCCCTAGCCAAAAACATTCAGTACTTC.

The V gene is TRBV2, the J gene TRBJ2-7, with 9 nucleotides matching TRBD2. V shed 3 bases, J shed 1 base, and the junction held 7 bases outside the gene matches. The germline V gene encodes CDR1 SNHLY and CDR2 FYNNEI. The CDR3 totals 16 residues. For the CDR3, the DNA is TGTGCCAGCAGTGAGGGGACTAGCTGGATTTCCTACGAGCAGTACTTC. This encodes CASSEGTSWISYEQYF.

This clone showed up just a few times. The CDR3 region has the DNA TGTGCCAGTAGAAAGGAGGGGACTAGCGGGAGTAAATACGAGCAGTACTTC. Its protein is CASRKEGTSGSKYEQYF. The chain recombines TRBV19 with TRBJ2-7, with TRBD2 matching over 14 bases. This CDR3 is 17 amino acids long. Unmatched junction bases numbered 11, after V lost 6 bases and J lost 4 bases. CDR1 and CDR2 from the germline V gene are LNHDA and SQIVND (reference sequence).

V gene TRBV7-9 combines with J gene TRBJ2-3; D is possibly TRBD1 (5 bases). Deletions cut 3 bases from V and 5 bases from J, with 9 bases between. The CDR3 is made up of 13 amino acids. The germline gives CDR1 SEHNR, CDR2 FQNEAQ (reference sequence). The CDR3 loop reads CASSFQGEDTQYF. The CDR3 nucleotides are TGTGCCAGCAGCTTCCAGGGTGAAGATACGCAGTATTTT.

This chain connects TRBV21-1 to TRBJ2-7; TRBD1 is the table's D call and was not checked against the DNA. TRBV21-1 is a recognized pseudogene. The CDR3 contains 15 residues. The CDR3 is CASIISHVAAYEQYF. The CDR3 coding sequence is TGTGCCAGCATCATAAGTCACGTGGCCGCCTACGAGCAGTACTTC.

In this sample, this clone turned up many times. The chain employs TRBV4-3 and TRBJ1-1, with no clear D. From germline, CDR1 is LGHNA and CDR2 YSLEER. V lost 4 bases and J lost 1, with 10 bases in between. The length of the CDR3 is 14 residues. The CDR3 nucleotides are TGCGCCAGCAGCCGGGCGGCGGGGAACACTGAAGCTTTCTTT. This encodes CASSRAAGNTEAFF.

CDR3 loop: CASSLDPPGAGADTQYF. The CDR3, as DNA: TGCGCCAGCAGCCTCGACCCCCCAGGCGCGGGAGCCGATACGCAGTATTTT. The rearrangement joins TRBV5-1 to TRBJ2-3; 7 bases map to TRBD2. There are 17 residues in the CDR3. Per germline, CDR1 SGHRS and CDR2 YFSETQ. The junction had 17 bases not matched to a gene; V was cut back by 4 bases and J by 6 bases.

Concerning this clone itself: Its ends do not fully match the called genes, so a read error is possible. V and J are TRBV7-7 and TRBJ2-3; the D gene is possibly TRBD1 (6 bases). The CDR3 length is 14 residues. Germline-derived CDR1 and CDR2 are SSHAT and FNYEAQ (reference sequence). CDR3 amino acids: CASSLGGVGDTQYF. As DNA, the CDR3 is TGTGCTAGCAGCTTAGGGGGAGTGGGAGATACGCAGTATTTT.

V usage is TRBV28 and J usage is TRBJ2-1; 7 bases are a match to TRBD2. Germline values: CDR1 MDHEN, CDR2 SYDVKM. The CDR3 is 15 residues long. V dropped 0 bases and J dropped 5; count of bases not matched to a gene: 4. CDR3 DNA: TGTGCCAGCAGTTTATGGTCTAGCGGAAACAATGAGCAGTTCTTC. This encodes CASSLWSSGNNEQFF.

The CDR3 DNA reads as TGTGCCAGTAGTATAGCTGGGAGCGTACCTCTTCCGTACGAGCAGTACTTC. Encoded protein: CASSIAGSVPLPYEQYF. V gene TRBV19 combines with J gene TRBJ2-7; a weak D match, TRBD2 (5 bases). This CDR3 has 17 residues. V lost 1 base and J lost 4, with 20 bases in between. Germline CDR1 reads LNHDA; CDR2 reads SQIVND (reference sequence).

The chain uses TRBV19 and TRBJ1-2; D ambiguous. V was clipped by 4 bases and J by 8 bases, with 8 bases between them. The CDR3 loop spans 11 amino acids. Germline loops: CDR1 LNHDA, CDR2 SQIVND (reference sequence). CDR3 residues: CASSNLGGYTF. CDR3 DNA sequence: TGTGCCAGTAGTAATCTGGGCGGCTACACCTTC.

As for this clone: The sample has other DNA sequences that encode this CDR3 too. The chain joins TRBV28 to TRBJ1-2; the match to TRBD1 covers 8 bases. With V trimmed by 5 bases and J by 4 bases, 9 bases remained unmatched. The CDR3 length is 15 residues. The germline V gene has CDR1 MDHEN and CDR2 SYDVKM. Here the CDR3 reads CASSIIPGGPYGYTF. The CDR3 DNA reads TGTGCCAGCAGTATTATACCAGGGGGCCCCTATGGCTACACCTTC.

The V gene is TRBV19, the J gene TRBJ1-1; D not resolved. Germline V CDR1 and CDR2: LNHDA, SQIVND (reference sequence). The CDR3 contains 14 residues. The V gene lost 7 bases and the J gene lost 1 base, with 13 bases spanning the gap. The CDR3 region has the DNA TGTGCCAGTACCACCATGGGGAGGAACACTGAAGCTTTCTTT. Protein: CASTTMGRNTEAFF. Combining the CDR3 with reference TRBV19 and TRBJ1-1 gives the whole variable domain DGGITQSPKYLFRKEGQNVTLSCEQNLNHDAMYWYRQDPGQGLRLIYYSQIVNDFQKGDIAEGYSVSREKKESFPLTVTSAQKNPTAFYLCASTTMGRNTEAFFGQGTRLTVV.

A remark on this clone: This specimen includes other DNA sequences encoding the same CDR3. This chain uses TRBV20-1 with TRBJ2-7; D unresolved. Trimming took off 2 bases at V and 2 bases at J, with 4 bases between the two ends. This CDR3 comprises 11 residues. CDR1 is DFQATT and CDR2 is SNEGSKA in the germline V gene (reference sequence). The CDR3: CSARLAYEQYF. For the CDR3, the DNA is TGCAGTGCTAGACTTGCCTACGAGCAGTACTTC.

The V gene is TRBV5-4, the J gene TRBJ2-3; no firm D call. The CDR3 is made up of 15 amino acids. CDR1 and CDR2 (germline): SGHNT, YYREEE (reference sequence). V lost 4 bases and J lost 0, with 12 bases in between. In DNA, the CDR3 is TGTGCCAGCAGCCCTAGGATGGGTAGCACAGATACGCAGTATTTT. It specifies CASSPRMGSTDTQYF.

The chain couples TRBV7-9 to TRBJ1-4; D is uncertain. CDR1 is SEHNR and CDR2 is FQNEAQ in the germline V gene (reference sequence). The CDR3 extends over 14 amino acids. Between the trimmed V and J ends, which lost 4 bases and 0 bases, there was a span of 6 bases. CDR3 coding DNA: TGTGCCAGCAGCTCAAGAGCAACTAATGAAAAACTGTTTTTT. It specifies CASSSRATNEKLFF.

CDR3 residues: CASSLGLNTGELFF. The CDR3 coding sequence is TGTGCCAGCAGCTTAGGACTGAACACCGGGGAGCTGTTTTTT. V and J are TRBV11-2 and TRBJ2-2; D gene uncertain. Trimming took 1 base from V and 1 from J, leaving 4 bases between them. Germline V gives CDR1 SGHAT, CDR2 FQNNGV. This CDR3 comprises 14 residues.

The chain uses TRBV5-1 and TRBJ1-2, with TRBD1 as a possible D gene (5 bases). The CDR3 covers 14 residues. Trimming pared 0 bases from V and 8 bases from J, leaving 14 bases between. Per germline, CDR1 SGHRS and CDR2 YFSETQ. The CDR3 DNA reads TGCGCCAGCAGCTTGGACAGGACGGTGGAGGGCTACACCTTC. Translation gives CASSLDRTVEGYTF.

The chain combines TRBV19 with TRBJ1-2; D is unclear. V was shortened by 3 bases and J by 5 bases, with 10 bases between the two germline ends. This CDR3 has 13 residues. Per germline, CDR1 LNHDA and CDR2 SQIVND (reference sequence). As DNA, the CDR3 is TGTGCCAGTAGTATCGACAAACAATATGGCTACACCTTC. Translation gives CASSIDKQYGYTF.

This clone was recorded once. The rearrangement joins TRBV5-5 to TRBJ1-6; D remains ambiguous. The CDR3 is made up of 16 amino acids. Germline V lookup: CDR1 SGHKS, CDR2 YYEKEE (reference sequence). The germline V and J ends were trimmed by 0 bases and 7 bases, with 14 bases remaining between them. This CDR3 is CASSLELGRGNSPLHF. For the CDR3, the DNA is TGTGCCAGCAGCTTGGAGCTCGGCAGAGGGAATTCACCCCTCCACTTT.

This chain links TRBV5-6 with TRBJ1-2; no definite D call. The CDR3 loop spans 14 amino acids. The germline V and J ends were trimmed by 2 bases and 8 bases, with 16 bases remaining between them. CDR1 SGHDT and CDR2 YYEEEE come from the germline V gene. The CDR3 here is CASSFTASQVGYTF. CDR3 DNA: TGTGCCAGCAGCTTCACCGCCTCCCAGGTCGGCTACACCTTC.

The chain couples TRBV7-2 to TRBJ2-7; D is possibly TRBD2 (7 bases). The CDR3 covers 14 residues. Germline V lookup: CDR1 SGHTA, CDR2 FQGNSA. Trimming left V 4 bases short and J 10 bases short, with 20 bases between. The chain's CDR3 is CASSSSGAGAHQYF. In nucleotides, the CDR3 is TGTGCCAGCAGCTCTTCGGGGGCGGGGGCGCATCAGTACTTC.

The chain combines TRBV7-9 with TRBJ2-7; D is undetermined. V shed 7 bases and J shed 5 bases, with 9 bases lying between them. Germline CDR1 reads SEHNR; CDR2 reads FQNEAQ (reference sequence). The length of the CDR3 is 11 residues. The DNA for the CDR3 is TGTGCCAGCACCACAGATAACGAGCAGTACTTC. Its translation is CASTTDNEQYF.

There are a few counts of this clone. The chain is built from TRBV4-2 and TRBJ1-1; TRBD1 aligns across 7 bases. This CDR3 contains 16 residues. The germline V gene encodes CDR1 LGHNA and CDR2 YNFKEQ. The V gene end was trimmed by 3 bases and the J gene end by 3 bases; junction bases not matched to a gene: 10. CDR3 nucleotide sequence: TGTGCCAGCAGCCAGCTACAGGGGAATAGGGACACTGAAGCTTTCTTT. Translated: CASSQLQGNRDTEAFF.

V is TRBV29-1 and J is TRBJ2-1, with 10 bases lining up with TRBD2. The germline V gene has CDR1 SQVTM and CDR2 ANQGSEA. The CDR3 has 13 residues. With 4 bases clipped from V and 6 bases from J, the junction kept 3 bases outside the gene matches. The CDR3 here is CSVGTSGINEQFF. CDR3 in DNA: TGCAGCGTTGGGACTAGCGGTATCAATGAGCAGTTCTTC.

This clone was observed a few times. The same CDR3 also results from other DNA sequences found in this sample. CDR3 DNA sequence: TGTGCCAGTAGTATAGGTCTAGCGGGAGTATACGAGCAGTACTTC. Translation: CASSIGLAGVYEQYF. The rearrangement joins TRBV19 to TRBJ2-7; TRBD2 aligns across 10 bases. The length of the CDR3 is 15 residues. The germline gives CDR1 LNHDA, CDR2 SQIVND (reference sequence). V lost 1 base, J lost 4 bases, and 4 bases stayed unmatched.

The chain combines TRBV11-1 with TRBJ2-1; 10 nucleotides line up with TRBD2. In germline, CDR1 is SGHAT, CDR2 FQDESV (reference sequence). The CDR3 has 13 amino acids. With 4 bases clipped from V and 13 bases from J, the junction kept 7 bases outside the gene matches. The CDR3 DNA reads TGTGCCAGCAGCTCCTTCAGCGGGAGGGCCCAGTTCTTC. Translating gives CASSSFSGRAQFF.